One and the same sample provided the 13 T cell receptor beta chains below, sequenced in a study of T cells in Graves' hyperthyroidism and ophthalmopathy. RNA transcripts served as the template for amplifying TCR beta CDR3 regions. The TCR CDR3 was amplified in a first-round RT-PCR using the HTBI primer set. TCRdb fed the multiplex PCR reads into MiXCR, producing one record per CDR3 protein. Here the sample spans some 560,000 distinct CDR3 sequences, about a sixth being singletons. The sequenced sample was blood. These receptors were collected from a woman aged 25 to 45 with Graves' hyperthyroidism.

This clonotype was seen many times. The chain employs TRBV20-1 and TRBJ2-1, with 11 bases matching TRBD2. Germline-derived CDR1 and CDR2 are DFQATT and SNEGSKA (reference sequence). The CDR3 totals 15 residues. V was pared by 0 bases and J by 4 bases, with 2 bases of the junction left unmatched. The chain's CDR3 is CSARDRLAGYNEQFF. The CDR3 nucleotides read TGCAGTGCTAGAGATAGACTAGCGGGGTACAATGAGCAGTTCTTC.

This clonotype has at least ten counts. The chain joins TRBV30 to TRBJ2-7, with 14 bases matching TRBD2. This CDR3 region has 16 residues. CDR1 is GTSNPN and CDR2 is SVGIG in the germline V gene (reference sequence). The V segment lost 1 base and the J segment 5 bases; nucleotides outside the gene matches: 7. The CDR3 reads CAWSARLAGGPDEQYF. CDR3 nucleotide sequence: TGTGCCTGGAGTGCTCGACTAGCGGGAGGGCCCGACGAGCAGTACTTC.

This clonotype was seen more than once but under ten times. The CDR3 DNA sequence: TGTGCCAGCAGCTCGGGACAGGGAGTTTCTGGGGCCAACGTCCTGACTTTC. Protein sequence: CASSSGQGVSGANVLTF. The chain links TRBV7-2 to TRBJ2-6; 9 bases are shared with TRBD1. The CDR3 spans 17 residues. Looked up from germline, CDR1 is SGHTA and CDR2 is FQGNSA. V lost 4 bases, J lost 1 base, and 5 bases stayed unmatched.

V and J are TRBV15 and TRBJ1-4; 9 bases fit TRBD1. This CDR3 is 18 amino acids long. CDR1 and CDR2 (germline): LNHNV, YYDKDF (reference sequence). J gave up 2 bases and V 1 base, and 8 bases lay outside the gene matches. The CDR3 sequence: CATSRVWTGAKTNEKLFF. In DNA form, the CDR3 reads TGTGCCACCAGCAGAGTATGGACAGGGGCAAAGACTAATGAAAAACTGTTTTTT.

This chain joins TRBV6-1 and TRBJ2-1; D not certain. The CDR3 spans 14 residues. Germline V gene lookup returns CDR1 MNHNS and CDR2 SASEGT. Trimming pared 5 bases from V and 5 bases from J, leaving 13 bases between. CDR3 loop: CASSLTRRDNEQFF. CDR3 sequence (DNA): TGTGCCAGCAGTTTGACCCGACGAGACAATGAGCAGTTCTTC.

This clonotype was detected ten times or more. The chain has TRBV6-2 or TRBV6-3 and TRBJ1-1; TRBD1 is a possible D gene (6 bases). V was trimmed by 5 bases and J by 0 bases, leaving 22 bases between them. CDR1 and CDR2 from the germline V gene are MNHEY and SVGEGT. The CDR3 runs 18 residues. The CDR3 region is CASSTDRLTRTMNTEAFF. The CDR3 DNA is TGTGCCAGCAGTACGGACAGACTAACACGTACTATGAACACTGAAGCTTTCTTT.

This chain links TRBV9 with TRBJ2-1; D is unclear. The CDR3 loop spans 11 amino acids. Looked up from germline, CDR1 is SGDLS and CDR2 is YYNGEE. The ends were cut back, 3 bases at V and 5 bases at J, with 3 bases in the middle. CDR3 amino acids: CASSDHNEQFF. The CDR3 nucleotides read TGTGCCAGCAGCGATCACAATGAGCAGTTCTTC.

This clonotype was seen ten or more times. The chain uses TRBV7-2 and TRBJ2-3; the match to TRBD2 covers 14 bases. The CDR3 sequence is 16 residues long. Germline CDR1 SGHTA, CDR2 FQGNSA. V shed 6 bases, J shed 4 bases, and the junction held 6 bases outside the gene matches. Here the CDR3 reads CASRRGLAGDADTQYF. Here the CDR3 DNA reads TGTGCCAGCAGGCGGGGACTAGCGGGAGACGCAGATACGCAGTATTTT.

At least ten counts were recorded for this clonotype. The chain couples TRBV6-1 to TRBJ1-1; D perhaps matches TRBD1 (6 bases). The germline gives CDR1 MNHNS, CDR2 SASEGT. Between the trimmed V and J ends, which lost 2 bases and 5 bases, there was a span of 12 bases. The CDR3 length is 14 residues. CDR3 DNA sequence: TGTGCCAGCAGTGAAAGCAGGGGTGGGACTGAAGCTTTCTTT. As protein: CASSESRGGTEAFF.

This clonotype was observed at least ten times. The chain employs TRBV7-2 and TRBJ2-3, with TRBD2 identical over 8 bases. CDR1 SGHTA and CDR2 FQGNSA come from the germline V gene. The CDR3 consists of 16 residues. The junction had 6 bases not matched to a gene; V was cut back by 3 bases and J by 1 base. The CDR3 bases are TGTGCCAGCAGCTTTGGTGGGACTAGACGCACAGATACGCAGTATTTT. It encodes CASSFGGTRRTDTQYF.

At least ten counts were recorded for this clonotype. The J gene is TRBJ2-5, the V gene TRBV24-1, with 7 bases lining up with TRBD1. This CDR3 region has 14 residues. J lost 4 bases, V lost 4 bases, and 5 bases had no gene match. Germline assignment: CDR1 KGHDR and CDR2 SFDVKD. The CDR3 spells CATSEGGTGETQYF. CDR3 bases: TGTGCCACCAGTGAAGGGGGCACCGGAGAGACCCAGTACTTC.

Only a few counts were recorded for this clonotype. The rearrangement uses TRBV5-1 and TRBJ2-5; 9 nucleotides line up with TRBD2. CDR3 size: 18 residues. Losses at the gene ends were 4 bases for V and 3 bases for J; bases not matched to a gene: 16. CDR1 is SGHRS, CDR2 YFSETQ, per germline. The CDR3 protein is CASSLLVGASGNKETQYF. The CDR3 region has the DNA TGCGCCAGCAGCCTTCTGGTAGGGGCTAGCGGGAATAAAGAGACCCAGTACTTC.

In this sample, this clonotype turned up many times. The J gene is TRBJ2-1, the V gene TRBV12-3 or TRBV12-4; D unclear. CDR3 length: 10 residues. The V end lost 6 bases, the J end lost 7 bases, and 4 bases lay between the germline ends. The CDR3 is CASRSNEQFF. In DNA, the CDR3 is TGTGCCAGCAGATCTAATGAGCAGTTCTTC.